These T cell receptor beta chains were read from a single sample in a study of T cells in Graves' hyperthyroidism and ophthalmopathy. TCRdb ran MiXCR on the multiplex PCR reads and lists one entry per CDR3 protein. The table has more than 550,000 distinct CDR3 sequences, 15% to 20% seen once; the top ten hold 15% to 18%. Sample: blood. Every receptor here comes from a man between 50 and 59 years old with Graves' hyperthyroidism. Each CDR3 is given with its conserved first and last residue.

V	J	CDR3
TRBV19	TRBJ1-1	CASSMGRTLNTEAFF
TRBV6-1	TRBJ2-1	CASSEEGGRWNEQFF
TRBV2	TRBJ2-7	CASTFTGTRPSYEQYF
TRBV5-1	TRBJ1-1	CASKVGENGEAFF
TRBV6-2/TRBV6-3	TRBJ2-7	CASSYDPGLAGAGYEQYF
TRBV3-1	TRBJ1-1	CASSHRRGSTEAFF
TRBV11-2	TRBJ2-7	CASSRQTTVSYEQYF
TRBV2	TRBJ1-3	CASRLDSYSGNTIYF
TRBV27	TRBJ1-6	CASSSWTGVESPLHF
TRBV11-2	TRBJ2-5	CASSMQGTQYF
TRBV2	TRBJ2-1	CASQDRYNEQFF
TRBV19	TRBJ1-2	CASSIGGLNGYTF
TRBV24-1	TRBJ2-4	CATSDAGGAKNIQYF
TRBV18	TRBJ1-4	CASSPGTNEKLFF
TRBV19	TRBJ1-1	CASTPIGRGTEAFF
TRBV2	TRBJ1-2	CASSFFPGQGNYGYTF